The clone carrying this T cell receptor (beta chain) was counted a few times. Its antigen is undetermined. TCRdb reprocessed the 5' RACE reads via MiXCR and lists one record per CDR3 protein. Here the sample spans roughly 180,000 distinct CDR3 sequences, about 9.9% being singletons. This sample was taken from a study of T-cell memory formation after mild COVID-19. Background on the study: Largely donor-specific TCR clusters were found. Study-wide results and limits: SARS-CoV-2 specificity of second-wave clones peaking day 37 was unconfirmed. Clones that shrank (day 15 to 85) were balanced CD4/CD8, whereas later expanders leaned CD4+. In pre-infection memory, a portion of responding clones appeared, which suggested that cross-reactive memory joined.

V lost 4 bases and J 3 bases, leaving 5 bases between the germline ends. Looked up from germline, CDR1 is ENHRY and CDR2 is SYGVKD. The CDR3 has 12 amino acids. The source material was PBMCs or a T cell subset sorted from them (not recorded which). The clonotype was recovered from a man aged 18 to 30 who had mild COVID-19 (a few samples of this study predate the infection). Cell type and time point are not known. The chain combines TRBV10-3 with TRBJ2-3; possibly TRBD2 for D (5 bases). CDR3 amino acids: CAISAGTDTQYF. In nucleotides, the CDR3 is TGTGCCATCAGTGCGGGAACAGATACGCAGTATTTT.